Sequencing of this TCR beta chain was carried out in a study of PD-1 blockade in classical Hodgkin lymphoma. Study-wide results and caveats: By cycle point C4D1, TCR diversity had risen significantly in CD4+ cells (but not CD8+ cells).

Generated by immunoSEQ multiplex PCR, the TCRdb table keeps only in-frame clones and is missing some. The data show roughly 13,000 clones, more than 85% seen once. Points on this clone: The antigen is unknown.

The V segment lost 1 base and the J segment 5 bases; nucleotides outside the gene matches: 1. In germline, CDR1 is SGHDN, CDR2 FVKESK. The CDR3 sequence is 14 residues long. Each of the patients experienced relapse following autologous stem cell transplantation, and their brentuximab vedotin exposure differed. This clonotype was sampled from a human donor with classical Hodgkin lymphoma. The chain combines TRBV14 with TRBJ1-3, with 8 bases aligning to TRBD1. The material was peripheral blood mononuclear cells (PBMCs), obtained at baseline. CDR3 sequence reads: CASSQGTGRNTIYF. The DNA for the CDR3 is TGTGCCAGCAGCCAAGGGACAGGGAGAAACACCATATATTTT.